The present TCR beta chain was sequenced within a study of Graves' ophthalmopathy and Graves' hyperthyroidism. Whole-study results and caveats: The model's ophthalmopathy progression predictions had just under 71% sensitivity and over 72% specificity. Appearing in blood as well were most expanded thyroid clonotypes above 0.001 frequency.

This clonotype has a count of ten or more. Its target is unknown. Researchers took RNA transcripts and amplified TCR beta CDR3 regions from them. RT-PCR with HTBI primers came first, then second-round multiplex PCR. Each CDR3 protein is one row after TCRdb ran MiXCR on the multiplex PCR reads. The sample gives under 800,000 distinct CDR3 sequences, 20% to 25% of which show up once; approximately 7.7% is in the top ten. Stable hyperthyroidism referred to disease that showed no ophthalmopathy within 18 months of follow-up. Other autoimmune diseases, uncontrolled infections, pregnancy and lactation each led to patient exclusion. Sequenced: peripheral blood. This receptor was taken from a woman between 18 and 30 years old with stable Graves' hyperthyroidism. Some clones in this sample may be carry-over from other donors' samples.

The CDR3 here is CASSREGQGRGTEAFF. CDR3 coding DNA: TGCGCCAGCAGCCGGGAGGGTCAGGGTAGGGGCACTGAAGCTTTCTTT. The chain combines TRBV5-1 with TRBJ1-1; the D gene is possibly TRBD1 (5 bases). The germline V and J ends were trimmed by 4 bases and 4 bases, with 20 bases remaining between them. The germline gives CDR1 SGHRS, CDR2 YFSETQ. The CDR3 is 16 amino acids.